Listed below are T cell receptor beta chains from one sample, sequenced in a study of shared clonotypes between healthy human individuals. Profiled with immunoSEQ multiplex PCR; TCRdb holds only in-frame clones, not every one. The repertoire holds around 2,100,000 clones, with about 94% as singletons. Source material: naive CD8+ T cells sorted from blood. The receptors stem from a young man in good health. The CDR3 runs from the conserved cysteine through the conserved F or W. A D gene is named only where the DNA matches it firmly. Size is omitted from some rows. Given values are once, few, many or a class for expanded clones.

V gene,clone size,CDR3 length,J gene,D gene,CDR3 DNA,CDR3 protein
TRBV7-7,.,13,TRBJ2-1,.,TGTGCTAGCAGCCGGACTACCTACAATGAGCAGTTCTTC,CASSRTTYNEQFF
TRBV5-1,.,15,TRBJ1-2,TRBD1,TGCGCCAGCAGCTTGGGGACAGGGGTTAACTATGGCTACACCTTC,CASSLGTGVNYGYTF
TRBV15,.,13,TRBJ1-1,.,TGTGCCACCAGCAGGTATTTGGGGAATGAAGCTTTCTTT,CATSRYLGNEAFF
TRBV30,.,21,TRBJ1-5,.,TGTGCCTGGAGTGCTACCCAGCCCCTTCACAGGGATGTGTTCTACAATCAGCCCCAGCATTTT,CAWSATQPLHRDVFYNQPQHF
TRBV19,.,13,TRBJ1-1,.,TGTGCCAGTAGTTGGGGGACAAAGGCTGAAGCTTTCTTT,CASSWGTKAEAFF
TRBV5-5,.,14,TRBJ1-5,.,TGTGCCAGCAGCCCGGGTGAATGGAATCAGCCCCAGCATTTT,CASSPGEWNQPQHF
TRBV14,.,19,TRBJ2-5,.,TGTGCCAGCAGCCAACGATTGGGGATTCAGACAATGGGCCAAGAGACCCAGTACTTC,CASSQRLGIQTMGQETQYF
TRBV27,.,13,TRBJ2-3,.,TGTGCCAGCAGTTTATGGGAGACAGATACGCAGTATTTT,CASSLWETDTQYF
TRBV7-9,.,14,TRBJ1-5,.,TGTGCCAGCAGCCAAGGGGGGGGCAATCAGCCCCAGCATTTT,CASSQGGGNQPQHF
TRBV29-1,.,12,TRBJ2-7,.,TGCAGCGTTGTTGAGGAGATCTACGAGCAGTACTTC,CSVVEEIYEQYF
TRBV6-6,.,15,TRBJ2-5,TRBD2,TGTGCCAGCAGTTACTTCCGCGCGGGGGGAGAGACCCAGTACTTC,CASSYFRAGGETQYF
TRBV29-1,.,17,TRBJ2-1,TRBD2,TGCAGCGTTGAGGGCGGGGGTCACTCGAGCTCCTACAATGAGCAGTTCTTC,CSVEGGGHSSSYNEQFF
TRBV6-1,.,14,TRBJ2-3,.,TGTGCCAGCAGTGAAGCGCTAGGGTCAGATACGCAGTATTTT,CASSEALGSDTQYF
TRBV5-1,.,15,TRBJ2-7,TRBD2,TGCGCCAGCAGCTTGGTTAGCGGGGGGGCGTACGAGCAGTACTTC,CASSLVSGGAYEQYF
TRBV19,.,14,TRBJ1-1,.,TGTGCCAGTAGTTCGGGAGAAGGGAACACTGAAGCTTTCTTT,CASSSGEGNTEAFF
TRBV7-9,.,14,TRBJ2-5,.,TGTGCCAGCAGCTCTCCTGACAGCCAAGAGACCCAGTACTTC,CASSSPDSQETQYF
TRBV19,.,16,TRBJ1-5,TRBD1,TGTGCCAGTAGTATGGGACAGGGGATTTACAATCAGCCCCAGCATTTT,CASSMGQGIYNQPQHF
TRBV19,.,14,TRBJ1-5,TRBD1,TGTGCCAGTAGTATCCGGGACAGAGATCAGCCCCAGCATTTT,CASSIRDRDQPQHF
TRBV4-3,.,17,TRBJ1-2,TRBD1,TGCGCCAGCAGCCAAGATTCCGGGGACAGGGGGTTCTATGGCTACACCTTC,CASSQDSGDRGFYGYTF
TRBV5-6,.,15,TRBJ1-4,.,TGTGCCAGCAGCTCCGGACCGGCTCGGGATGAAAAACTGTTTTTT,CASSSGPARDEKLFF
TRBV7-8,.,15,TRBJ2-5,.,TGTGCCAGCAGCTTAGTTAAGGGACACCAAGAGACCCAGTACTTC,CASSLVKGHQETQYF
TRBV7-9,.,14,TRBJ2-7,.,TGTGCCAGCAGCTTCTTGGCGGAAAACTACGAGCAGTACTTC,CASSFLAENYEQYF
TRBV6-5,once,15,TRBJ2-2,.,TGTGCCAGCAGTTACTCGCTAGGGTCAGCCGGGGAGCTGTTTTTT,CASSYSLGSAGELFF
TRBV27,.,13,TRBJ2-3,.,TGTGCCAGCAGTTTACACTACACAGATACGCAGTATTTT,CASSLHYTDTQYF
TRBV30,.,11,TRBJ1-1,.,TGTGCCTGGAGCTTAGGGCCTGAAGCTTTCTTT,CAWSLGPEAFF
TRBV4-1,once,17,TRBJ1-2,TRBD1,TGCGCCAGCAGCCAAGATCGGAGGACAGGGGGCTTTTTTGGCTACACCTTC,CASSQDRRTGGFFGYTF
TRBV27,once,14,TRBJ2-5,TRBD1,TGTGCCAGCAGTTTAACGACAGGGTCCGAGACCCAGTACTTC,CASSLTTGSETQYF
TRBV10-3,.,11,TRBJ2-7,.,TGTGCCATCGGGGACATCTACGAGCAGTACTTC,CAIGDIYEQYF
TRBV5-1,few,14,TRBJ2-5,.,TGCGCCAGCAGCTTGATTAGGGGAGACGAGACCCAGTACTTC,CASSLIRGDETQYF
TRBV13,.,17,TRBJ2-3,.,TGTGCCAGCAGCATACGCCGGGACACCGACCGCACAGATACGCAGTATTTT,CASSIRRDTDRTDTQYF
TRBV6-5,.,13,TRBJ2-7,.,TGTGCCAGCAGTTACTCCATTTCCTACGAGCAGTACTTC,CASSYSISYEQYF
TRBV9,.,15,TRBJ2-3,TRBD1,TGTGCCAGCAACCAGGCAGGGGGCAACACAGATACGCAGTATTTT,CASNQAGGNTDTQYF
TRBV2,.,13,TRBJ2-7,.,TGTGCCATTTTAGCGGTGAACAGGTACGAGCAGTACTTC,CAILAVNRYEQYF
TRBV7-2,.,14,TRBJ2-1,TRBD2,TGTGCCAGCCCCAGGACTAGCGGGACCTATGAGCAGTTCTTC,CASPRTSGTYEQFF
TRBV30,.,13,TRBJ1-4,.,TGTGCCTTCACAGACAGTGAATACGAAAAACTGTTTTTT,CAFTDSEYEKLFF
TRBV19,.,14,TRBJ2-1,.,TGTGCCAGTAGTTGGCGGAGCTCCTACAATGAGCAGTTCTTC,CASSWRSSYNEQFF
TRBV28,.,15,TRBJ2-7,.,TGTGCCAGCAGCCCAACCCCCGGACAGAGCTACGAGCAGTACTTC,CASSPTPGQSYEQYF
TRBV11-2,.,14,TRBJ2-7,.,TGTGCCAGCAGCTTAGACGCCGGATCCTACGAGCAGTACTTC,CASSLDAGSYEQYF
TRBV9,.,17,TRBJ2-5,TRBD1,TGTGCCAGCAGCGCTAGCTCACAGGGGCCGCTAGGGGAGACCCAGTACTTC,CASSASSQGPLGETQYF
TRBV7-9,.,15,TRBJ2-1,TRBD1,TGTGCCAGCAGCAACCGGGACAGGGTTAACAATGAGCAGTTCTTC,CASSNRDRVNNEQFF
TRBV6-5,.,14,TRBJ1-1,TRBD1,TGTGCCAGCAGCCCACCGGGACAGGGGGCTGAAGCTTTCTTT,CASSPPGQGAEAFF
TRBV11-3,.,13,TRBJ2-3,.,TGTGCCAGCAGCTTTGAATCCACAGATACGCAGTATTTT,CASSFESTDTQYF
TRBV11-2,.,12,TRBJ2-7,.,TGTGCCAGCAGCTTAGGGCAAAACGAGCAGTACTTC,CASSLGQNEQYF